The subject of this entry is one T cell receptor (beta chain). Its matching antigen is unknown. This sample was included in a study of T-cell reconstitution after alpha-beta-depleted transplantation in children. Study conclusions and caveats: Certain patients had high TCRbeta diversity at day 60, and it came from recipient T cells and thymic progenitors that survived.

V shed 3 bases and J 6 bases; nucleotides not matched to a gene: 3. The CDR3 loop spans 14 amino acids. The TCRbeta library was prepared with unique molecular identifiers. TCRdb used MiXCR to reprocess the PCR reads, holding one entry per CDR3 protein. The repertoire holds hundreds of thousands of distinct CDR3 sequences, with over 10% as singletons. The receptor was isolated from a male patient younger than 18 who had a stem cell transplant for acute myeloid leukemia, so the T cells may come from the graft donor. The rearrangement joins TRBV12-3 or TRBV12-4 to TRBJ2-1; 9 nucleotides align to TRBD2. The sequencing here drew on PBMCs, mostly from graft donor cells, taken 360 days after TCRalphabeta/CD19-depleted stem cell transplant. CDR3 sequence: CASSFGTSLNEQFF. The CDR3 DNA reads as TGTGCCAGCAGTTTCGGGACTAGCCTCAATGAGCAGTTCTTC.